This TCR beta chain was captured by sequencing in a study of blood T cell repertoires in COVID-19. The overall study: The United States, Italy and Spain were the sources of the acute and convalescent COVID-19 samples. T cells, B-cell-depleted T cells, or PBMCs provided the cDNA or gDNA that served as material.

V dropped 5 bases and J dropped 4; count of bases not matched to a gene: 3. Germline CDR1 SNHLY, CDR2 FYNNEI. There are 14 residues in the CDR3. Profiling relied on immunoSEQ multiplex PCR, and the TCRdb table lists in-frame clones only, not all of them. The table includes about 150,000 clones, around 83% detected once. The sequenced material came from peripheral blood. The TCR was taken from a woman in her forties or fifties with acute or convalescent COVID-19. This chain uses TRBV2 with TRBJ1-1; TRBD1 matches at 11 bases. The CDR3 DNA reads as TGTGCCAGCAGTCCTGGACAGGGGGCCACTGAAGCTTTCTTT. Translated: CASSPGQGATEAFF.